The TCR beta chain under discussion was sequenced for a study of blood T cell repertoires in COVID-19. Study-level background: Sites across the United States, Italy and Spain contributed samples from acute and convalescent COVID-19. PBMCs, B-cell-depleted T cells, or T cells were the source of the cDNA or gDNA that made up the material.

Per the original data handling: Amplification of reference gene primers provided the estimated nucleated cell counts. The table came from immunoSEQ multiplex PCR; TCRdb's copy has only in-frame clones and leaves some out. V and J calls plus clone size are reproduced from that table; the DNA served to infer D and trimming. The sample comprises 200,000 to 300,000 clones, around 90% of which are singletons, and 3.7% rests with the top ten. This CDR3 comprises 16 residues. Germline CDR1 reads LGHDT; CDR2 reads YNNKEL (reference sequence). Unmatched junction bases numbered 6, after V lost 1 base and J lost 4 bases.

The chain is built from TRBV3-1 (or the pseudogene TRBV3-2) and TRBJ2-2, with 7 bases that match TRBD2. Sequencing was carried out using peripheral blood. This sequence was found in a woman aged 40 to 49 with acute or convalescent COVID-19. CDR3 nucleotides: TGTGCCAGCAGCCAAGCGGGGGGACGGATCACCGGGGAGCTGTTTTTT. Translated, it gives CASSQAGGRITGELFF.